These 15 T cell receptor beta chains originate from one sample sequenced in a study of blood T cell repertoires in COVID-19. The table came from immunoSEQ multiplex PCR; TCRdb's copy has only in-frame clones and leaves some out. The table lists roughly 240,000 clones, 70% to 85% of them singletons. The specimen sequenced was peripheral blood. These receptors were collected from a woman of 80 years or more with acute or convalescent COVID-19.

This clone appeared once. Possible read error: a much larger clone is one base away. The same CDR3 also results from other DNA sequences found in this sample. The chain uses TRBV5-1 and TRBJ1-1, with TRBD1 matching over 8 bases. Germline V gene sequence: CDR1 SGHRS, CDR2 YFSETQ. Trimming removed 2 bases from V and 1 base from J; junction bases left unmatched: 1. The CDR3 length is 14 residues. The CDR3, as DNA: TGCGCCAGCAGCTTAGGGACAGGGAACACTGAAGCTTTCTTT. Its protein is CASSLGTGNTEAFF.

V is TRBV11-3 and J is TRBJ2-2; D is uncertain. Trimming stripped 3 bases from V and 4 bases from J, with 9 bases between. CDR1 and CDR2 from the germline V gene are SGHNT and YENEEA. The CDR3 has 14 residues. For the CDR3, the DNA is TGTGCCAGCAGCTTGCGTTGGGCCACCGGGGAGCTGTTTTTT. This gives the protein CASSLRWATGELFF.

The CDR3 sequence: CASSLSRSSNYGYTF. CDR3 coding DNA: TGTGCCAGCAGCTTATCCCGGTCCTCTAACTATGGCTACACCTTC. This chain joins TRBV7-2 and TRBJ1-2, with D hard to call. The CDR3 is 15 amino acids. V lost 2 bases to trimming and J lost 0 bases, with 10 bases between them. Per germline, CDR1 SGHTA and CDR2 FQGNSA. Complete variable domain (other parts from reference TRBV7-2 and TRBJ1-2): GAGVSQSPSNKVTEKGKDVELRCDPISGHTALYWYRQSLGQGLEFLIYFQGNSAPDKSGLPSDRFSAERTGGSVSTLTIQRTQQEDSAVYLCASSLSRSSNYGYTFGSGTRLTVV.

CDR3: CAWSGSDTQYF. The CDR3 DNA reads as TGTGCCTGGAGCGGGTCAGATACGCAGTATTTT. This chain links TRBV30 with TRBJ2-3; D unresolved. V gave up 3 bases and J gave up 4 bases, with 5 bases separating them. Per the germline V gene, CDR1 is GTSNPN and CDR2 is SVGIG (reference sequence). The CDR3 consists of 11 residues.

The chain has TRBV5-8 and TRBJ1-1; D remains ambiguous. This CDR3 region has 13 residues. Germline V gives CDR1 SGHTS, CDR2 YDEGEE. V shed 1 base and J shed 1 base, with 5 bases lying between them. Here the CDR3 DNA reads TGTGCCAGCAGCTTGCCAGAGAACACTGAAGCTTTCTTT. This translates into CASSLPENTEAFF.

V gene TRBV19 combines with J gene TRBJ1-1, with D perhaps matching TRBD1 (6 bases). Trimming took off 5 bases at V and 2 bases at J, with 15 bases between the two ends. Germline V CDR1 and CDR2: LNHDA, SQIVND (reference sequence). The CDR3 covers 15 residues. CDR3 sequence: CASSSSGTLNTEAFF. The CDR3 region has the DNA TGTGCCAGTAGTTCGTCCGGGACACTTAACACTGAAGCTTTCTTT.

The chain is built from TRBV11-1 and TRBJ2-5; TRBD1 matches at 10 bases. The CDR3 has 15 amino acids. The germline V gene encodes CDR1 SGHAT and CDR2 FQDESV (reference sequence). J was trimmed by 5 bases and V by 5 bases; bases with no gene match: 8. The CDR3 DNA is TGTGCCAGCAGCCCCCGGGACAGGGGATATGAGACCCAGTACTTC. Its protein product is CASSPRDRGYETQYF.

This clone was observed a handful of times. V usage is TRBV7-8 and J usage is TRBJ2-2; TRBD1 matches 10 bases. The CDR3 sequence is 16 residues long. Germline values: CDR1 SGHVS, CDR2 FQNEAQ. V dropped 8 bases and J dropped 0; count of bases not matched to a gene: 6. CDR3 loop: CASRTGGYSNTGELFF. As DNA, the CDR3 is TGTGCCAGCCGGACAGGGGGATACTCGAACACCGGGGAGCTGTTTTTT.

DNA for the CDR3: TGTGCCAGCAGGCCGCTGGGACAGGGAAAGTTTAATCAGCCCCAGCATTTT. Translated, it gives CASRPLGQGKFNQPQHF. The chain uses TRBV25-1 and TRBJ1-5, with TRBD1 matching over 9 bases. The CDR3 is 17 amino acids. Per the germline V gene, CDR1 is MGHDK and CDR2 is SYGVNS. Losses at the gene ends were 6 bases for V and 4 bases for J; bases not matched to a gene: 13.

This CDR3 reads CASSQLGLAGEGSEQFF. As DNA, the CDR3 is TGTGCCAGCAGCCAATTGGGGCTAGCGGGAGAGGGTAGTGAGCAGTTCTTC. The chain is built from TRBV13 and TRBJ2-1; 10 bases match TRBD2. This CDR3 spans 17 amino acids. J was trimmed by 9 bases and V by 5 bases; bases with no gene match: 16. CDR1 and CDR2 from the germline V gene are PRHDT and FYEKMQ (reference sequence).

The CDR3 sequence: CASSRAGTEAFF. CDR3 nucleotide sequence: TGTGCCAGCAGCCGGGCAGGGACAGAAGCTTTCTTT. The chain is built from TRBV7-2 and TRBJ1-1; perhaps TRBD1 as D (6 bases). The germline CDR1 and CDR2 sequences are SGHTA and FQGNSA. The CDR3 extends over 12 amino acids. Trimming left V 5 bases short and J 8 bases short, with 12 bases between.

The V gene is TRBV24-1, the J gene TRBJ2-5; D gene unclear. Trimming took off 3 bases at V and 8 bases at J, with 6 bases between the two ends. Germline CDR1 is KGHDR and CDR2 is SFDVKD. The length of the CDR3 is 11 residues. The CDR3 coding sequence is TGTGCCACCAGTGATCTAAACACCCAGTACTTC. It encodes CATSDLNTQYF.

The rearrangement uses TRBV19 and TRBJ1-5; 7 bases fit TRBD1. CDR3 length: 15 residues. Germline CDR1 reads LNHDA; CDR2 reads SQIVND (reference sequence). The junction had 6 bases not matched to a gene; V was cut back by 1 base and J by 6 bases. CDR3 in amino acids: CASSIVRQGGQPQHF. For the CDR3, the DNA is TGTGCCAGTAGTATAGTGAGACAGGGCGGTCAGCCCCAGCATTTT.

This clone was seen only once. The V gene is TRBV28, the J gene TRBJ2-5, with 10 nucleotides matching TRBD2. The CDR3 sequence is 15 residues long. The V and J ends lost 2 bases and 5 bases, in that order; junction bases with no gene match: 5. Germline V gives CDR1 MDHEN, CDR2 SYDVKM. In DNA form, the CDR3 reads TGTGCCAGCAGTTTAACCCGACTAGCGGGCGAGACCCAGTACTTC. Residues: CASSLTRLAGETQYF.

The V call is TRBV4-3, the J call TRBJ1-2; weak D call: TRBD1 (6 bases). Germline CDR1 and CDR2: LGHNA and YSLEER. V lost 4 bases to trimming and J lost 5 bases, with 20 bases between them. This CDR3 is 16 amino acids long. The CDR3 loop reads CASSPPGQLTLYGYTF. DNA of the CDR3: TGCGCCAGCAGCCCCCCGGGACAACTTACCCTGTATGGCTACACCTTC.